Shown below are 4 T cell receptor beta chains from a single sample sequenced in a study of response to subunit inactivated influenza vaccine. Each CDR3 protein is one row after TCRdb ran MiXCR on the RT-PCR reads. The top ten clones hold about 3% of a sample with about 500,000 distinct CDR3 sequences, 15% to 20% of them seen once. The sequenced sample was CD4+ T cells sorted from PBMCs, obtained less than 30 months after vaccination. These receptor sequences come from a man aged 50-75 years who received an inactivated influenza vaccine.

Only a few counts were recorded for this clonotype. The CDR3, as DNA: TGTGCCAGCAGTACGACGTACACTGAAGCTTTCTTT. This codes for CASSTTYTEAFF. This chain connects TRBV6-2 or TRBV6-3 to TRBJ1-1; D remains unclear. Per the germline V gene, CDR1 is MNHEY and CDR2 is SVGEGT. The CDR3 covers 12 residues. V was shortened by 5 bases and J by 3 bases, with 7 bases between the two germline ends.

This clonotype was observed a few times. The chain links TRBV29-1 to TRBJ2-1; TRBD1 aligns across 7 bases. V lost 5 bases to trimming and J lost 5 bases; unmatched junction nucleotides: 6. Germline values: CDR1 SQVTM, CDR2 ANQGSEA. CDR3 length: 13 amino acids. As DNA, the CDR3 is TGCAGCGTTAAGGGACAGAGACACAATGAGCAGTTCTTC. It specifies CSVKGQRHNEQFF.

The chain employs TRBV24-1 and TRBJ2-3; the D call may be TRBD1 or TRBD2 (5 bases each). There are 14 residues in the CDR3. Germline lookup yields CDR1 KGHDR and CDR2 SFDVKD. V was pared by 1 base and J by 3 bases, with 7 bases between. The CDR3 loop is CATSDFWGTDTQYF. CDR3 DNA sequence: TGTGCCACCAGTGATTTTTGGGGGACAGATACGCAGTATTTT.

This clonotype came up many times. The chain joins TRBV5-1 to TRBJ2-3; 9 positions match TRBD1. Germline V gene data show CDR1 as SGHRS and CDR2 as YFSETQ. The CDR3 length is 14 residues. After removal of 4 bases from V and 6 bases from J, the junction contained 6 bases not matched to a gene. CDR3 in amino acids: CASSTRTGADTQYF. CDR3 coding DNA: TGCGCCAGCAGCACAAGGACAGGGGCGGATACGCAGTATTTT.